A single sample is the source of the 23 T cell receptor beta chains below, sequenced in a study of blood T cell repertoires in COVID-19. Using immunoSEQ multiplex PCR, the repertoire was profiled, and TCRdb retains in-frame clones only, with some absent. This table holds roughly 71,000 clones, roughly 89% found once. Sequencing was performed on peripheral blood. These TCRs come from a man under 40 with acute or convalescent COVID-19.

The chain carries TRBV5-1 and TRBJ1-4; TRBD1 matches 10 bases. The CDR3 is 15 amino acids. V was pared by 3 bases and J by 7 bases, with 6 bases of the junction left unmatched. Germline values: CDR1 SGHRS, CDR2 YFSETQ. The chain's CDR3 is CASSSLGQGSEKLFF. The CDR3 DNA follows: TGCGCCAGCAGCTCCCTGGGACAGGGGAGTGAAAAACTGTTTTTT.

The DNA of the CDR3 is TGTGCCAGCACCCGTAGAGGGGGTTATAATTCACCCCTCCACTTT. It is translated as CASTRRGGYNSPLHF. J is TRBJ1-6 and V is TRBV5-6; TRBD1 is a possible D gene (6 bases). V was shortened by 6 bases and J by 4 bases, with 14 bases between the two germline ends. The CDR3 sequence is 15 residues long. The germline V gene has CDR1 SGHDT and CDR2 YYEEEE.

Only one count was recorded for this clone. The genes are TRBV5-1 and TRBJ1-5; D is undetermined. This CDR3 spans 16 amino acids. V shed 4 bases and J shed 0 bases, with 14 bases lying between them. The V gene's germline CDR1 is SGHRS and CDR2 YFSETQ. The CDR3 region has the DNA TGCGCCAGCAGCGCCGGAGGAGGAAATAGCAATCAGCCCCAGCATTTT. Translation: CASSAGGGNSNQPQHF.

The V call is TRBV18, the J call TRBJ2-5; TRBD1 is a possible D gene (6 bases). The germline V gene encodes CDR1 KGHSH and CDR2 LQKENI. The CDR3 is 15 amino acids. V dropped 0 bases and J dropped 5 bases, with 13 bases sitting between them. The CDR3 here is CASSPPTQGKETQYF. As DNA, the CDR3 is TGTGCCAGCTCACCACCGACTCAGGGGAAGGAGACCCAGTACTTC. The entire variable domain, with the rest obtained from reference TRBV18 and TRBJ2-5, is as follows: NAGVMQNPRHLVRRRGQEARLRCSPMKGHSHVYWYRQLPEEGLKFMVYLQKENIIDESGMPKERFSAEFPKEGPSILRIQQVVRGDSAAYFCASSPPTQGKETQYFGPGTRLLVL.

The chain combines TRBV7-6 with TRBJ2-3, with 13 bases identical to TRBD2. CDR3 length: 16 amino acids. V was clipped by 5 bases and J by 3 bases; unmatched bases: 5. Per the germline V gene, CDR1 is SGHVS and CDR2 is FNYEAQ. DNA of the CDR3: TGTGCCAGCAGCAAACCGACTAGCGGGGGGACAGATACGCAGTATTTT. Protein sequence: CASSKPTSGGTDTQYF.

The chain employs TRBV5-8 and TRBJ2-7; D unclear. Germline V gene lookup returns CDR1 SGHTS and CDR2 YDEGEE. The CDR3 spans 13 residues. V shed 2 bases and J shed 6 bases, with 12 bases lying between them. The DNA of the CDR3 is TGTGCCAGCAGCTTCCCGAGTAACCCCGAGCAGTACTTC. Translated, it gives CASSFPSNPEQYF. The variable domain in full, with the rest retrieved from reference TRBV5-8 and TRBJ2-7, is EAGVTQSPTHLIKTRGQQATLRCSPISGHTSVYWYQQALGLGLQFLLWYDEGEERNRGNFPPRFSGRQFPNYSSELNVNALELEDSALYLCASSFPSNPEQYFGPGTRLTVT.

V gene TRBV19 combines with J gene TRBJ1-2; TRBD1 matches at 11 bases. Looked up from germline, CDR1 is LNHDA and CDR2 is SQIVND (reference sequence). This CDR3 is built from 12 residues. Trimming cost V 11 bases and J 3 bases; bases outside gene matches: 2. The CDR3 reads CALGQGDYGYTF. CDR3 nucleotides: TGTGCCTTGGGACAGGGGGACTATGGCTACACCTTC.

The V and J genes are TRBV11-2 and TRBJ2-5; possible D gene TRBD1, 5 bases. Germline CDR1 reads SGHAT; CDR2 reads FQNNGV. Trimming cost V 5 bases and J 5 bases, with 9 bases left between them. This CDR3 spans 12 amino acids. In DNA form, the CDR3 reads TGTGCCAGCAGCCTCCCAGGGGAGACCCAGTACTTC. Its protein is CASSLPGETQYF.

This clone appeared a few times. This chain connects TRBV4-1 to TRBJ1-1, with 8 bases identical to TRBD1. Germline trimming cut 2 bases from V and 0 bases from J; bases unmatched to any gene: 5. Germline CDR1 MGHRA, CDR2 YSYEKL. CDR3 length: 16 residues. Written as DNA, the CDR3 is TGCGCCAGCAGCCAATACACGACAGGGGTGAACACTGAAGCTTTCTTT. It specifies CASSQYTTGVNTEAFF.

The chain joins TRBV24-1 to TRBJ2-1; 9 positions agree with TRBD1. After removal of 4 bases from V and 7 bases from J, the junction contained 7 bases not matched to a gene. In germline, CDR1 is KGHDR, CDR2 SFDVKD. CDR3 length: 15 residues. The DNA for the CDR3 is TGTGCCACCAGTGAAGCCGGGACAGGGTTAAATGAGCAGTTCTTC. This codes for CATSEAGTGLNEQFF.

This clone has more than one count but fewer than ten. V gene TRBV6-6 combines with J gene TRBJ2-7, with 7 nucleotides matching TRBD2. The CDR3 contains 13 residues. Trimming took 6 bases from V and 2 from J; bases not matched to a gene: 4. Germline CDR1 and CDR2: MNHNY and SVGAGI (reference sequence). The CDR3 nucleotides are TGTGCCAGCAGCCGGGACTATACCTACGAGCAGTACGTC. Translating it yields CASSRDYTYEQYV.

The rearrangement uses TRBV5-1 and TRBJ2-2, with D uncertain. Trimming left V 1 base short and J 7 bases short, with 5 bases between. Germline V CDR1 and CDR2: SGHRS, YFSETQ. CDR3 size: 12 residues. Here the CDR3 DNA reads TGCGCCAGCAGCTTGTCCGGCGGGGAGCTGTTTTTT. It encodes CASSLSGGELFF.

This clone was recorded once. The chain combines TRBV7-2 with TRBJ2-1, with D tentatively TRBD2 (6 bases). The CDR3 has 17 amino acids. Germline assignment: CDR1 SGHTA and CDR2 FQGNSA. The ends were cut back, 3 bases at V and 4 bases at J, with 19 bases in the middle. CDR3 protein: CASSFRTGEMIYNEQFF. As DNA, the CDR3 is TGTGCCAGCAGCTTTAGAACGGGAGAAATGATATACAATGAGCAGTTCTTC.

The chain's CDR3 is CASSLGRAYRDEQFF. The CDR3, as DNA: TGTGCCAGCAGCTTAGGGAGGGCTTATCGGGATGAGCAGTTCTTC. J is TRBJ2-1 and V is TRBV7-9, with a weak D call TRBD2 (6 bases). The length of the CDR3 is 15 residues. Trimming took 1 base from V and 8 from J, leaving 15 bases between them. The V gene's germline CDR1 is SEHNR and CDR2 FQNEAQ (reference sequence).

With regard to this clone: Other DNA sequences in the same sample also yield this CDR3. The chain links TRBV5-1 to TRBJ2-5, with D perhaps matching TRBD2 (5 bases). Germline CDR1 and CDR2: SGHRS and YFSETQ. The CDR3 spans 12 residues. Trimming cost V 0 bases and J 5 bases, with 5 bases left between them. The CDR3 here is CASSLGRETQYF. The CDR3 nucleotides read TGCGCCAGCAGCTTGGGGAGGGAGACCCAGTACTTC. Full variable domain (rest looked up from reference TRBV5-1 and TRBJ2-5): KAGVTQTPRYLIKTRGQQVTLSCSPISGHRSVSWYQQTPGQGLQFLFEYFSETQRNKGNFPGRFSGRQFSNSRSEMNVSTLELGDSALYLCASSLGRETQYFGPGTRLLVL.

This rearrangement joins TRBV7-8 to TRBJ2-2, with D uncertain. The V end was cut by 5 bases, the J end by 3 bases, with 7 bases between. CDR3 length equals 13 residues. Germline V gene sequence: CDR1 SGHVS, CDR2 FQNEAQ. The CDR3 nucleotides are TGTGCCAGCAGCCCCTATTACACCGGGGAGCTGTTTTTT. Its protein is CASSPYYTGELFF.

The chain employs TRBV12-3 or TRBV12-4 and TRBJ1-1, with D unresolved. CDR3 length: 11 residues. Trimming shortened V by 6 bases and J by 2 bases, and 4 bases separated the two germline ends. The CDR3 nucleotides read TGTGCCAGCAGAGCCAACACTGAAGCTTTCTTT. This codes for CASRANTEAFF.

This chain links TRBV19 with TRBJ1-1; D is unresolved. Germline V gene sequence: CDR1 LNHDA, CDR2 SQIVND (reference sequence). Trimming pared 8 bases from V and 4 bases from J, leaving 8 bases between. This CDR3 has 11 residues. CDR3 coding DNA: TGTGCCAGTCGACACAGCACTGAAGCTTTCTTT. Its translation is CASRHSTEAFF. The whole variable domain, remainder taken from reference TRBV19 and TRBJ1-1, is DGGITQSPKYLFRKEGQNVTLSCEQNLNHDAMYWYRQDPGQGLRLIYYSQIVNDFQKGDIAEGYSVSREKKESFPLTVTSAQKNPTAFYLCASRHSTEAFFGQGTRLTVV.

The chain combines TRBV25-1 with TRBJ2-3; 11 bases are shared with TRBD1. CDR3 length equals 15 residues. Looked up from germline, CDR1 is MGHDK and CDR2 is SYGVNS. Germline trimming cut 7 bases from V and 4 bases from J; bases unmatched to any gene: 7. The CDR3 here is CASTLRTGGPDTQYF. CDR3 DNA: TGTGCCAGCACGCTAAGGACAGGGGGCCCAGATACGCAGTATTTT.

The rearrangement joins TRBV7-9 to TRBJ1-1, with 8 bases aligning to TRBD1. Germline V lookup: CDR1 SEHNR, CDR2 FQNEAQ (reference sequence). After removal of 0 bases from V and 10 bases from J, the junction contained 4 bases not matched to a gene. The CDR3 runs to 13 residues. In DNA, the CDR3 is TGTGCCAGCAGCTTAGCGGAGACAGGGGTAGCTTTCTTT. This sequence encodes CASSLAETGVAFF.

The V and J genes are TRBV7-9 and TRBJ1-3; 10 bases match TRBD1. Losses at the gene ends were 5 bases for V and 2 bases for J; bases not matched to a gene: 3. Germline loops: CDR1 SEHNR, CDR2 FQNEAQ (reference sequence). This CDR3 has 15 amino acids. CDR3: CASSTGTGAGNTIYF. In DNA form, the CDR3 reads TGTGCCAGCAGCACGGGGACAGGGGCTGGAAACACCATATATTTT. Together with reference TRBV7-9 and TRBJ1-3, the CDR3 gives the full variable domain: DTGVSQNPRHKITKRGQNVTFRCDPISEHNRLYWYRQTLGQGPEFLTYFQNEAQLEKSRLLSDRFSAERPKGSFSTLEIQRTEQGDSAMYLCASSTGTGAGNTIYFGEGSWLTVV.

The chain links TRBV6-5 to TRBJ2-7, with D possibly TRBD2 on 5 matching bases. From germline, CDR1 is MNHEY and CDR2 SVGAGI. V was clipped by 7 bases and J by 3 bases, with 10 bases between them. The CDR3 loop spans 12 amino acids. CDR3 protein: CASTAGDYEQYF. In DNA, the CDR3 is TGTGCCAGCACCGCCGGGGACTACGAGCAGTACTTC.

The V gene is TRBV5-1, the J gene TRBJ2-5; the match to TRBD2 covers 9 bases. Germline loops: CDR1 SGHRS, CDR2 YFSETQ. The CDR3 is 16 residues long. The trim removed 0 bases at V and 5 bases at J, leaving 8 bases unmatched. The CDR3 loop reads CASSLAGLAGRETQYF. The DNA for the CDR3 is TGCGCCAGCAGCTTGGCCGGGCTAGCGGGGAGGGAGACCCAGTACTTC. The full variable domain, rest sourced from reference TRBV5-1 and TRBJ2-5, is KAGVTQTPRYLIKTRGQQVTLSCSPISGHRSVSWYQQTPGQGLQFLFEYFSETQRNKGNFPGRFSGRQFSNSRSEMNVSTLELGDSALYLCASSLAGLAGRETQYFGPGTRLLVL.